This TCR beta chain was sequenced for a study of glioma-infiltrating T cells after dendritic cell vaccination (dated by TCRdb to about 2016). Regarding the research as a whole: The cohort included 15 or so glioblastoma patients drawn from Phase I and II dendritic cell vaccination trials, of whom 9 were newly diagnosed and 6 had recurrent disease. Patients received autologous tumor lysate-pulsed dendritic cell vaccination between the early 2000s and the early 2010s. To make the vaccine, monocyte-derived dendritic cells were cultured for under 9 days with IL-4 and GM-CSF and then pulsed overnight with autologous tumor lysate. Each patient was given three intradermal dendritic cell vaccine injections, spaced two weeks apart, in the arm below the axilla. In glioblastoma patients vaccinated with dendritic cells, deep sequencing of TCR beta CDR3 regions served to measure tumor-infiltrating lymphocyte content and to compare repertoires between tumor and blood. Survival after dendritic cell vaccination was correlated with TCR sequencing metrics, including TIL content and tumor-blood repertoire overlap. The investigation overall reported the following: No direct relationship between TCR clonality and survival was found, suggesting that a diverse polyclonal response may matter. The three-group TCR overlap response model was described as speculative and requiring prospective validation. Longer time to progression and overall survival after dendritic cell vaccination were predicted by higher estimated pretreatment TIL content. The cohort was small and heterogeneous, with few patients having full blood and tumor sets and even fewer initial-recurrent tumor pairs.

For this clone: There is no known antigen for this receptor. Base qualities are missing; no much larger clone stands one base away.

Selection of patients required sufficient residual fresh-frozen tumor tissue and over two years of available survival data. Molecular status otherwise varied across the glioblastoma patients, but none of them carried an isocitrate dehydrogenase mutation. PBMC were collected before vaccination, two weeks after the third vaccination, and at tumor progression if progression occurred. The Qiagen DNeasy Blood extraction Kit was used to extract genomic DNA. Using the immunoSEQ assay, TCRB CDR3 regions were amplified from 1.5 to 2 micrograms of genomic DNA, or from all available DNA when less than that was on hand. The multiplex PCR relied on 60 forward primers for TCR V beta segments and 13 reverse primers for J beta segments. Synthetic control templates were spiked into each sample at limiting dilution to estimate reads per starting template. Reads of 87 bp were generated by sequencing on the Illumina HiSeq System. The study's own analysis went as follows. To remove PCR and sequencing errors, closely related sequences were merged with a nearest neighbor algorithm. TCR overlap was measured as the percentage of unique tumor TCR beta sequences also present in the same patient's peripheral blood. Sourced from immuneACCESS, this table was stored by TCRdb with only in-frame sequences that have V and J called. A share of the clones is absent; for the studies checked, an unresolved V gene accounts for under half, and the remainder has no known explanation. V, J and clone size are those of that table, while D and trimming were read from the DNA. The sample table lists roughly 98,000 clones, 70% to 90% of them with a count of one. The ten largest clones represent about 15% of the sample.

Between the V and J ends, shortened by 3 bases and 3 bases respectively, the junction contains 15 bases. The CDR3, cysteine through phenylalanine, is 15 amino acids long. The kept DNA is CDR3 alone, 45 bases in frame from the first base. As encoded in the germline V gene, CDR1 is SGHTA while CDR2 is FQGNSA. The sample here was blood, taken before dendritic cell vaccination. This clonotype originated in a human donor with glioblastoma. The rearrangement joined TRBV7-2 to TRBJ2-7; possibly the D gene is TRBD2, per 6 matching bases. At the DNA level, the sequence is TGTGCCAGCAGCTTTGGCGCGGGACCCGGCTACGAGCAGTACTTC. Its protein reads: CASSFGAGPGYEQYF.